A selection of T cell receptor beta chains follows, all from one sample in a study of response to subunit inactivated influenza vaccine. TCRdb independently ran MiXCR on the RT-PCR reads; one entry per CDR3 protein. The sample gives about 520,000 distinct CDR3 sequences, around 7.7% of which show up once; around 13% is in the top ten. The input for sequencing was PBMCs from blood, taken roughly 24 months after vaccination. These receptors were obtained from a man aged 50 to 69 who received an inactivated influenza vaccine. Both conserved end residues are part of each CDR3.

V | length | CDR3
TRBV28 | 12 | CASGTESYEQYF
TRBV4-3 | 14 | CASSQEAGGTEAFF
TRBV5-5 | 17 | CASSLEHREGNTGELFF
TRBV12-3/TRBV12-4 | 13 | CASSSQLRDIQYF
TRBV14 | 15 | CASSRGGAVGDTQYF
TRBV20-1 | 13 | CSASYRSYNEQFF
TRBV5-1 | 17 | CASSLGLSGGSEETQYF
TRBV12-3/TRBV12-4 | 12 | CASSYSNQPQHF
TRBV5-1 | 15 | CASSEQGARLNEQFF
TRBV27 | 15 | CASSLPGRNSYEQYF
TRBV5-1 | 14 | CASSHTGVQETQYF
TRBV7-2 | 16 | CASSRSAGDRKNIQYF
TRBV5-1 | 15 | CASMLGQHSGNTIYF
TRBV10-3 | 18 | CAISESIISGRGPDEQFF
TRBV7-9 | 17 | CASSPTIDKPNTGELFF
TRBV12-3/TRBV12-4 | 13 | CASSRAVQETQYF
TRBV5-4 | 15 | CASSFWTGTYNEQFF
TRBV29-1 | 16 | CSGTHSTSGNQETQYF
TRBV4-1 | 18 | CASSQTRVQGSPKNIQYF
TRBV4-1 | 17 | CASSLSRTSGSTDTQYF
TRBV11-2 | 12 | CASSLNPILVTF
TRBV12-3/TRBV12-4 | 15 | CASSSGGSLGGELFF
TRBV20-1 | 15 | CSARNPGQGSVEQFF
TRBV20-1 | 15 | CSASFQLASQETQYF
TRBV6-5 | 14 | CASSYIDSATEAFF
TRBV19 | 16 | CASSSGPLSAADTQYF
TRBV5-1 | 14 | CASSLGPLAYEQYF
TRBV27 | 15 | CASSLSGDNPYGYTF
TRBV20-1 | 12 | CSVRVGRGEQYF
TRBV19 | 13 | CASSPQGLEEQYF
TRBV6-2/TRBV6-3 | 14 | CASRRGLWIQTQYF
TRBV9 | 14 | CASSPGTRSYEQYF
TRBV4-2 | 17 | CASSQGPPSGGSNEQFF
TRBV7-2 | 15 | CASSSRKWGANVLTF
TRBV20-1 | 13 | CSAKGTSGDTQYF
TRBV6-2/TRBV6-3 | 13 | CASSYRAMETQYF
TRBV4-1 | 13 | CASSQQGSSPLHF
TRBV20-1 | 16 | CSARDWTLGHNSPLHF
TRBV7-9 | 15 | CASSLGVSDTDTQYF
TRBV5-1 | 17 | CASSGGLAGVMTGELFF
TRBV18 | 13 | CASSPPSLETQYF
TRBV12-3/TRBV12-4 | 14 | CASSHTAPGNTIYF
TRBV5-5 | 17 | CASSPWGPARGNTEAFF
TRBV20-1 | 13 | CSARAGAAYEQYF
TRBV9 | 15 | CASRRSGEPGNEQFF
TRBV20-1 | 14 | CSARQRTGGGEQYF
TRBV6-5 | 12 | CASSPADRRYYF
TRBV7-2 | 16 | CASSKGGTSGQETQYF
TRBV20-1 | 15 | CSAGEIRGRSYEQYF
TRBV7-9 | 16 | CASSPPGRESSYEQYF
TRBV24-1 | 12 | CATSDLERKFTF
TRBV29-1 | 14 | CSAKGLAGFYEQYF
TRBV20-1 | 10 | CSAQGDIQYF